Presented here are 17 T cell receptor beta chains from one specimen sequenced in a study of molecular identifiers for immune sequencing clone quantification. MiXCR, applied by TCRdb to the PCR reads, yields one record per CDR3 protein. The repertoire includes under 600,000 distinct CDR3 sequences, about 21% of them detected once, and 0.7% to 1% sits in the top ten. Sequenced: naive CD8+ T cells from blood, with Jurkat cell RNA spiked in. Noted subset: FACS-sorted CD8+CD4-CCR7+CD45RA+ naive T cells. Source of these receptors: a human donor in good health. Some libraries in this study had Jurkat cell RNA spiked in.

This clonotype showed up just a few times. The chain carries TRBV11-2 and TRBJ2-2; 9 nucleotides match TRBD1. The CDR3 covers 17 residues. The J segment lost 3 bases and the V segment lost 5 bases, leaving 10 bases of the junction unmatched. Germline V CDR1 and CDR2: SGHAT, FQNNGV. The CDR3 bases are TGTGCCAGCAGCGAAACGACAGGGGGTTGGTACACCGGGGAGCTGTTTTTT. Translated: CASSETTGGWYTGELFF.

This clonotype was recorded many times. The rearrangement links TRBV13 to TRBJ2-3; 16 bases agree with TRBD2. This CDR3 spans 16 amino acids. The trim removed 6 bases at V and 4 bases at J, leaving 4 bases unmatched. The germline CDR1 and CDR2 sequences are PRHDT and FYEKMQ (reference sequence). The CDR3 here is CASSTGLAGGPDTQYF. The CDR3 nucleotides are TGTGCCAGCAGTACGGGACTAGCGGGAGGGCCAGATACGCAGTATTTT. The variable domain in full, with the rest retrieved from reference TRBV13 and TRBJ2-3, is AAGVIQSPRHLIKEKRETATLKCYPIPRHDTVYWYQQGPGQDPQFLISFYEKMQSDKGSIPDRFSAQQFSDYHSELNMSSLELGDSALYFCASSTGLAGGPDTQYFGPGTRLTVL.

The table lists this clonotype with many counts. Written as DNA, the CDR3 is TGCAGTGCCCGCGAGCGGGAGTTAGATACGCAGTATTTT. This codes for CSARERELDTQYF. The chain combines TRBV20-1 with TRBJ2-3; 8 nucleotides align to TRBD2. CDR3 length: 13 amino acids. J gave up 5 bases and V 6 bases, and 7 bases lay outside the gene matches. The germline V gene has CDR1 DFQATT and CDR2 SNEGSKA (reference sequence).

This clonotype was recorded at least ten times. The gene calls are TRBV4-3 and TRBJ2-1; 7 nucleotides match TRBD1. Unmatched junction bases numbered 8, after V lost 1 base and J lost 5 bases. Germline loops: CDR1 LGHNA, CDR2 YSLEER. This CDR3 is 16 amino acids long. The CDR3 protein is CASSQVGDRAHNEQFF. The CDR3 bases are TGCGCCAGCAGCCAAGTGGGAGACAGGGCCCACAATGAGCAGTTCTTC.

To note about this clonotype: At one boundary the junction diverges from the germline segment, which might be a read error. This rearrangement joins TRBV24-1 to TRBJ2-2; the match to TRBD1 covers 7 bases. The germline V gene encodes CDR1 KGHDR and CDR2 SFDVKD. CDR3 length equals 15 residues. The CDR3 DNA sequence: TGTGTCACCAGTGATTGGGACAGAAACACCGGGGAGCTGTTTTTT. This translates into CVTSDWDRNTGELFF.

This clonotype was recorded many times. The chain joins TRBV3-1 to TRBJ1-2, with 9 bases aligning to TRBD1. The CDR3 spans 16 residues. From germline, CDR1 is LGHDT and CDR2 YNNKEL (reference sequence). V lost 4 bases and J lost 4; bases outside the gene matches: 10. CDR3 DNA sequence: TGTGCCAGCAGCCCACGGACAGGGGTTTTGAGCTATGGCTACACCTTC. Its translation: CASSPRTGVLSYGYTF.

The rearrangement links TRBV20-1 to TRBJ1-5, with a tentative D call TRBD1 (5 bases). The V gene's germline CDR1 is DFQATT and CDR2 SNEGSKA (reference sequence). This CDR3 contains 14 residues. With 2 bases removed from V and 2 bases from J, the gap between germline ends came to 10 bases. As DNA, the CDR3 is TGCAGTGCTAGACAGGGCCGCGGCAATCAGCCCCAGCATTTT. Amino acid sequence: CSARQGRGNQPQHF.

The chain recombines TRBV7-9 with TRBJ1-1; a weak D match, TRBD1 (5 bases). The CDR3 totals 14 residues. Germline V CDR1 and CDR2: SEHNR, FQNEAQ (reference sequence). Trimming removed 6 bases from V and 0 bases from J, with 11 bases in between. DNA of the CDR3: TGTGCCAGCAGACTAGGACAAGTGAACACTGAAGCTTTCTTT. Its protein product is CASRLGQVNTEAFF.

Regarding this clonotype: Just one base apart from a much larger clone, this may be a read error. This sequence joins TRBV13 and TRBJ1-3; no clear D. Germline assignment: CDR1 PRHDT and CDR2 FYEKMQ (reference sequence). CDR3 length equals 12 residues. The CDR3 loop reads CAGSLLRNTIYF. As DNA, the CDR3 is TGTGCCGGCAGCTTATTGAGAAACACCATATATTTT.

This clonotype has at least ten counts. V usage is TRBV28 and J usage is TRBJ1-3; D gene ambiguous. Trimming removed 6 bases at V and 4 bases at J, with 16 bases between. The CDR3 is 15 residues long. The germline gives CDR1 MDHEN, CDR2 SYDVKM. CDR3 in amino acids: CASRPLWGGGNTIYF. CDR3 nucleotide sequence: TGTGCCAGCAGGCCCCTTTGGGGTGGCGGAAACACCATATATTTT.

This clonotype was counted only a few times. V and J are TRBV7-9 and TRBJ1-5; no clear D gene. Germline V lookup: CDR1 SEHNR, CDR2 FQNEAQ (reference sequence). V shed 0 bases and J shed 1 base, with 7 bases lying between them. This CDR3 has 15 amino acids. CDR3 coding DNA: TGTGCCAGCAGCTTAGCGACGACAAGCAATCAGCCCCAGCATTTT. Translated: CASSLATTSNQPQHF.

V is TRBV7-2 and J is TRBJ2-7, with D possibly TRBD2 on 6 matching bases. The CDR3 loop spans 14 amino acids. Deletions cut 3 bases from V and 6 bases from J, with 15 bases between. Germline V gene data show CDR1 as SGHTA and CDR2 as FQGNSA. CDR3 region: CASSFVPGGGEQYF. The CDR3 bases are TGTGCCAGCAGCTTCGTCCCTGGGGGAGGCGAGCAGTACTTC. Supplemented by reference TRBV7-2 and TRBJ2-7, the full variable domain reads GAGVSQSPSNKVTEKGKDVELRCDPISGHTALYWYRQSLGQGLEFLIYFQGNSAPDKSGLPSDRFSAERTGGSVSTLTIQRTQQEDSAVYLCASSFVPGGGEQYFGPGTRLTVT.

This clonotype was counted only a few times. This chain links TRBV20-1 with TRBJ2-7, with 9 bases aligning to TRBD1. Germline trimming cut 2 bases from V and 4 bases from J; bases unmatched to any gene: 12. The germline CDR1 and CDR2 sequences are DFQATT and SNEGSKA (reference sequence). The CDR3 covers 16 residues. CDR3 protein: CSARPIPGQGGYEQYF. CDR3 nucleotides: TGCAGTGCTAGACCGATCCCGGGACAGGGAGGTTACGAGCAGTACTTC.

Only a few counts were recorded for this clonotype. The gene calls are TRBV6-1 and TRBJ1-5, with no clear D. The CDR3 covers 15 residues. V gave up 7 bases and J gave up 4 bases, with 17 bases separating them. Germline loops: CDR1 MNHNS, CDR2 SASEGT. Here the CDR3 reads CASIGDSHMNQPQHF. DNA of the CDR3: TGTGCCAGCATAGGAGACTCACATATGAATCAGCCCCAGCATTTT.

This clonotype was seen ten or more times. Written as DNA, the CDR3 is TGTGCCAGCAGTACTTCAGGGAGGTACGAGCAGTACTTC. As protein: CASSTSGRYEQYF. The chain uses TRBV6-5 and TRBJ2-7; maybe TRBD2 (6 bases). The germline V gene has CDR1 MNHEY and CDR2 SVGAGI. This CDR3 has 13 amino acids. Trimming took off 5 bases at V and 4 bases at J, with 12 bases between the two ends.

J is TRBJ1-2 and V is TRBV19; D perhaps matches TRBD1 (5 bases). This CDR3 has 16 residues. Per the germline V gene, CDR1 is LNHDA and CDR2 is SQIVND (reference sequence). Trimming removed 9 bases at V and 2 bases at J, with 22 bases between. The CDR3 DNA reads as TGTGCCAGCCAAGGACACCTTCTCGCGGGAAACTATGGCTACACCTTC. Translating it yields CASQGHLLAGNYGYTF.

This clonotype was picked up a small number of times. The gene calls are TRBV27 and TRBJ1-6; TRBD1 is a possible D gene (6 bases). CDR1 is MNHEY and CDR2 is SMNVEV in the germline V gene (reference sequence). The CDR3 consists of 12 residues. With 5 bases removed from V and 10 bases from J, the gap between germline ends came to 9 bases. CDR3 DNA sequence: TGTGCCAGCAGTCCAAGGGGGTCACCCCTCCACTTT. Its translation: CASSPRGSPLHF.